The 5 T cell receptor beta chains below were found in one sample sequenced in a study of T cells in Graves' hyperthyroidism and ophthalmopathy. RNA transcripts yielded amplified TCR beta CDR3 regions. The HTBI primer set served for first-round RT-PCR of the TCR CDR3. TCRdb re-analysed the multiplex PCR reads in MiXCR, keeping a single row per CDR3 protein. The sample includes a few hundred thousand distinct CDR3 sequences, around 42% seen only once; the top ten take about 8.3%. Source material: peripheral blood or thyroid tissue (not recorded which). The receptors derive from a woman between 18 and 29 years old with Graves' hyperthyroidism.

In its sample, this clonotype was seen a few times. Here the CDR3 reads CASSTGREQPQYF. The CDR3 DNA is TGTGCCAGCTCGACAGGGAGGGAACAGCCCCAGTACTTC. J is TRBJ2-5 and V is TRBV7-2; D might be TRBD1 or TRBD2, each matching 7 bases. This CDR3 has 13 amino acids. Germline V gene lookup returns CDR1 SGHTA and CDR2 FQGNSA. The ends were cut back, 8 bases at V and 9 bases at J, with 19 bases in the middle.

This clonotype was counted many times. The rearrangement links TRBV4-3 to TRBJ2-7; D remains unclear. The CDR3 is 12 residues long. Germline V lookup: CDR1 LGHNA, CDR2 YSLEER. Trimming took off 0 bases at V and 7 bases at J, with 7 bases between the two ends. CDR3 nucleotides: TGCGCCAGCAGCCAAGATTTCGGGGAGCAGTACTTC. Translation gives CASSQDFGEQYF.

The rearrangement joins TRBV24-1 to TRBJ2-5, with D perhaps TRBD2 (5 bases). Germline V lookup: CDR1 KGHDR, CDR2 SFDVKD. The CDR3 loop spans 18 amino acids. Trimming removed 7 bases at V and 0 bases at J, with 23 bases between. CDR3 protein: CATSSRGIGKGNQETQYF. Here the CDR3 DNA reads TGTGCCACCAGCAGCCGAGGGATAGGAAAGGGCAACCAAGAGACCCAGTACTTC.

This clonotype has a count of ten or more. The rearrangement uses TRBV6-1 and TRBJ2-7, with D possibly matching TRBD1 (5 bases). Trimming removed 7 bases from V and 7 bases from J, with 14 bases in between. The germline CDR1 and CDR2 sequences are MNHNS and SASEGT. The CDR3 totals 12 residues. CDR3 protein: CASKPGRGEQYF. The CDR3 DNA follows: TGTGCCAGCAAACCAGGGCGCGGTGAGCAGTACTTC.

This clonotype was seen only once. A much larger clone sits a single nucleotide away, making a read error possible. V and J are TRBV20-1 and TRBJ1-6; tentatively, D is TRBD1 (6 bases). The CDR3 runs to 17 residues. The germline V gene has CDR1 DFQATT and CDR2 SNEGSKA (reference sequence). The CDR3, as DNA: TGCAGTGCTAGAGTGGGGGGGCCAGGCCAATATAGTTCACCCCTCCACTTT. Translating gives CSARVGGPGQYSSPLHF.